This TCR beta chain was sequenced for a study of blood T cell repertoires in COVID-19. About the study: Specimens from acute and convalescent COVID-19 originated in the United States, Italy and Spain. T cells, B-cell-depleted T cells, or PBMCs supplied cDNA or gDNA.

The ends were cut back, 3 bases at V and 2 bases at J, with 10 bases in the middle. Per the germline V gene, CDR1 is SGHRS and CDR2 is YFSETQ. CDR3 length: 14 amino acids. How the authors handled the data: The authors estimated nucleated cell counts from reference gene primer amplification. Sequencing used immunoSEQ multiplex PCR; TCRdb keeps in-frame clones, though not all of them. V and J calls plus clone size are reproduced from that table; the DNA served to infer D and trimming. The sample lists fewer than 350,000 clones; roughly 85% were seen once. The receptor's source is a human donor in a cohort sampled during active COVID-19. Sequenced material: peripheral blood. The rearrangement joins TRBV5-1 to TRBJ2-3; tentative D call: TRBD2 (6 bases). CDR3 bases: TGCGCCAGCAGCTCGGGGGAATACACAGATACGCAGTATTTT. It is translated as CASSSGEYTDTQYF.